The clone carrying this TCR beta chain was detected only a few times. Its antigen is not known. Alongside a J-beta primer mix, a sample-barcoded 5' primer served in a second PCR lasting roughly 7 to 11 cycles. TCRdb reanalysed the 5' RACE reads using MiXCR and keeps one entry per CDR3 protein. The data contain approximately 800,000 distinct CDR3 sequences, 36% of them singletons. Trimming took 0 bases from V and 0 from J; bases not matched to a gene: 8. The CDR3 totals 19 residues. CDR1 is LGHNA and CDR2 is YNFKEQ in the germline V gene. The record originates from a study of blood T cells in healthy people across ages. Findings and caveats of the study: The study found more naive CD4+ cells and higher diversity in long-lived than aged donors. Bulk PBMC profiling left naive and antigen-experienced comparisons inconclusive.

This rearrangement joins TRBV4-2 to TRBJ2-3; TRBD2 matches 11 bases. The TCR was taken from a man in his late teens or twenties in good health. The sequenced material came from blood. The chain's CDR3 is CASSQEGLAGGLSTDTQYF. CDR3 sequence (DNA): TGTGCCAGCAGCCAAGAAGGTCTAGCGGGGGGACTTAGCACAGATACGCAGTATTTT.